The clone carrying this T cell receptor beta chain has at least ten counts. The data belong to a study of T cells after yellow fever vaccination. Study at large: Preparation of the low-cell-number fractions used SMART-Seq v4 Ultra Low Input.

Germline loops: CDR1 MNHEY, CDR2 SVGAGI. The CDR3 loop spans 13 amino acids. The V segment lost 7 bases and the J segment 9 bases; nucleotides outside the gene matches: 7. General study results and limits: Most primary-vaccination clones reappeared after the booster (approximately 95% CD4, approximately 88% CD8). Although most clonotypes did not, a small share appeared in both CD4 and CD8 compartments. On day 0, almost all vaccine-responding clonotypes were undetectable in sorted memory subsets.

TCRdb independently ran MiXCR on the 5' RACE reads; one entry per CDR3 protein. The repertoire holds around 15,000 distinct CDR3 sequences, with 4% as singletons. The J gene is TRBJ2-1, the V gene TRBV6-5, with 9 nucleotides matching TRBD2. The specimen was PBMCs, either bulk or a sorted T-cell subset (CD4+, CD8+, memory, or dextramer-sorted; not recorded which), collected 15 days after the yellow fever booster vaccination. The receptor was derived from a man between 25 and 39 years old who received the YFV17D yellow fever vaccine. Here the CDR3 reads CASIFSGSSEQFF. CDR3 nucleotide sequence: TGTGCCAGCATCTTTAGCGGGAGCAGTGAGCAGTTCTTC.